This T cell receptor (beta chain) appears in the sequencing data of a study of tumor-infiltrating lymphocytes in localized non-small cell lung cancer (dated by TCRdb to the early 2020s). The study in broad terms: Patients whose samples were collected after neoadjuvant chemotherapy, as well as both smokers and never-smokers and several histologies, were included in the cohort. Alongside flow cytometry, multiplex immunofluorescence, RNA-seq, exome sequencing and proteomics, TCR sequencing was applied to the same patients as one of several integrated assays. The paired tumor versus uninvolved lung comparison of immunoSEQ T-cell fraction included about 54 patients. Each patient provided resected tumor tissue plus uninvolved lung tissue from the same patient, with the uninvolved lung tissue described as non-adjacent to the tumor. The overall ICON cohort was composed of roughly 150 surgical patients with localized non-small cell lung cancer whose tumors were resected. Study-wide findings and limitations: The TCR-derived T-cell fraction showed no difference between the flow cytometry-defined immunotypes IM1 (good prognosis) and IM2 (poor prognosis). Assay coverage varied across patients depending on available tissue quantity, so only a subset of the cohort had TCR sequencing. TCRbeta sequencing supported higher T cell infiltration in tumors than in uninvolved lung tissue, consistent with immunofluorescence CD3 counts. Recurrence-free survival showed no association with tumor T-cell fraction from TCR sequencing (p = 0.61). Because different assays used different pieces of the same tissue, technical variation could not be distinguished from intratumor heterogeneity.

The CDR3 has 12 amino acids, counting the end cysteine and phenylalanine. Just the 36-base CDR3 DNA is kept, in frame starting at base 1. The junction shows trimming of 0 bases on V and 3 bases on J, plus 3 bases between the germline ends. The germline V gene encodes CDR1 SGHRS and CDR2 YFSETQ. Only a few counts were recorded for this clone. Its antigen is unknown. Base qualities are not provided; no much larger clone lies one nucleotide away. ICON enrollment began in the first half of 2016, and the last patient was enrolled in the second half of 2018. In a subcohort of approximately 78 patients, fresh tumor and matched uninvolved tissue were collected for in-depth immune analyses, with TCR sequencing among those analyses. DNA for TCR sequencing was isolated from bulk tissue, and no cell sorting was done. TCR sequencing with the immunoSEQ assay provided the T-cell fraction in tumor and uninvolved lung tissue. The authors' pipeline ran thus. To analyze survival, patients were divided into a high T-cell fraction group (upper tertile) and a low T-cell fraction group (lower two tertiles), and the two groups were compared using a log-rank test. A signed-rank test was used to test differences in T-cell fraction between paired tumor and uninvolved lung samples. The table comes from immuneACCESS by way of TCRdb, which keeps in-frame sequences with V and J called. Part of the clones is missing from these tables; in studies checked, under half for an unresolved V gene and the rest for unknown reasons. V and J calls and clone size are those listed in that table; D and trimming were worked out from the DNA. The sample includes about 16,000 clones, with approximately 71% observed a single time. Around 6.3% of the sample lies in the top ten.

In this chain, TRBV5-1 is recombined with TRBJ1-1; confidence is insufficient to name the D gene. The material sequenced was lung tumor tissue. The receptor was derived from a human donor with non-small cell lung cancer. The CDR3 protein: CASSLGDTEAFF. The base sequence is TGCGCCAGCAGCTTGGGGGACACTGAAGCTTTCTTT.